The T cell receptor beta chain described here comes from a study of T cell changes during pregnancy in multiple sclerosis. Profiling relied on immunoSEQ multiplex PCR, and the TCRdb table lists in-frame clones only, not all of them. The table shows tens of thousands of clones, with about 96% occurring only once. The CDR3 has 15 amino acids. Trimming removed 3 bases from V and 5 bases from J; junction bases left unmatched: 8. The V gene's germline CDR1 is SGDLS and CDR2 YYNGEE. Sequencing used CD8+ T cells from peripheral blood mononuclear cells, obtained after pregnancy. The chain recombines TRBV9 with TRBJ2-1; 7 bases map to TRBD1. The TCR comes from a female donor with multiple sclerosis, enrolled in a pregnancy study. The CDR3 loop is CASSGRTGIDNEQFF. The CDR3 nucleotides read TGTGCCAGCAGCGGTCGGACAGGTATAGACAATGAGCAGTTCTTC. The full variable domain, its missing parts supplied by reference TRBV9 and TRBJ2-1, is DSGVTQTPKHLITATGQRVTLRCSPRSGDLSVYWYQQSLDQGLQFLIQYYNGEERAKGNILERFSAQQFPDLHSELNLSSLELGDSALYFCASSGRTGIDNEQFFGPGTRLTVL.